The sequence of this T cell receptor (beta chain) was determined in a study of blood T cell repertoires in COVID-19. Original methodology: For nucleated cells, counts were estimated from reference gene primer amplification. The repertoire was sequenced with immunoSEQ multiplex PCR; TCRdb's copy has only in-frame clones and lacks some. V, J and clone size reflect that table, while D and trimming were determined from the DNA. Of about 380,000 clones in the sample, nearly 90% were seen once. This CDR3 comprises 17 residues. Germline assignment: CDR1 LNHDA and CDR2 SQIVND (reference sequence). With V trimmed by 3 bases and J by 6 bases, 10 bases remained unmatched.

The genes are TRBV19 and TRBJ1-6; TRBD1 agrees at 8 bases. The sequenced sample was peripheral blood. This TCR was sampled from a man younger than 35 with active or convalescent COVID-19. The CDR3 loop reads CASSMSRDRSRNSPLHF. The CDR3 DNA follows: TGTGCCAGTAGTATGTCCCGGGACAGGTCTCGTAATTCACCCCTCCACTTT.